The entry below describes one T cell receptor (beta chain). Its antigen is unknown. CDR1 and CDR2 (germline): SGDLS, YYNGEE. Trimming pared 0 bases from V and 0 bases from J, leaving 9 bases between. The CDR3 totals 15 residues. This specimen comes from a study of T-cell memory formation after mild COVID-19. Study-wide results and caveats: Second-wave clones reaching peak frequency on day 37 lacked confirmed SARS-CoV-2 specificity.

UMIs and sample barcodes were carried by the TCR alpha and TCR beta cDNA libraries that 5'RACE produced using constant-segment primers. TCRdb itself ran the 5' RACE reads through MiXCR, one entry per CDR3 protein. The sample contains around 250,000 distinct CDR3 sequences, approximately 9% of which appear only once. This chain joins TRBV9 and TRBJ2-5; maybe TRBD2 (5 bases). The source material was PBMCs or a T cell subset sorted from them (not recorded which). This TCR was recovered from a man younger than 30 who had mild COVID-19 (a few samples of this study predate the infection). Cell type and time point are not known. CDR3: CASSVEVAYQETQYF. The CDR3 DNA reads as TGTGCCAGCAGCGTAGAGGTAGCGTACCAAGAGACCCAGTACTTC.